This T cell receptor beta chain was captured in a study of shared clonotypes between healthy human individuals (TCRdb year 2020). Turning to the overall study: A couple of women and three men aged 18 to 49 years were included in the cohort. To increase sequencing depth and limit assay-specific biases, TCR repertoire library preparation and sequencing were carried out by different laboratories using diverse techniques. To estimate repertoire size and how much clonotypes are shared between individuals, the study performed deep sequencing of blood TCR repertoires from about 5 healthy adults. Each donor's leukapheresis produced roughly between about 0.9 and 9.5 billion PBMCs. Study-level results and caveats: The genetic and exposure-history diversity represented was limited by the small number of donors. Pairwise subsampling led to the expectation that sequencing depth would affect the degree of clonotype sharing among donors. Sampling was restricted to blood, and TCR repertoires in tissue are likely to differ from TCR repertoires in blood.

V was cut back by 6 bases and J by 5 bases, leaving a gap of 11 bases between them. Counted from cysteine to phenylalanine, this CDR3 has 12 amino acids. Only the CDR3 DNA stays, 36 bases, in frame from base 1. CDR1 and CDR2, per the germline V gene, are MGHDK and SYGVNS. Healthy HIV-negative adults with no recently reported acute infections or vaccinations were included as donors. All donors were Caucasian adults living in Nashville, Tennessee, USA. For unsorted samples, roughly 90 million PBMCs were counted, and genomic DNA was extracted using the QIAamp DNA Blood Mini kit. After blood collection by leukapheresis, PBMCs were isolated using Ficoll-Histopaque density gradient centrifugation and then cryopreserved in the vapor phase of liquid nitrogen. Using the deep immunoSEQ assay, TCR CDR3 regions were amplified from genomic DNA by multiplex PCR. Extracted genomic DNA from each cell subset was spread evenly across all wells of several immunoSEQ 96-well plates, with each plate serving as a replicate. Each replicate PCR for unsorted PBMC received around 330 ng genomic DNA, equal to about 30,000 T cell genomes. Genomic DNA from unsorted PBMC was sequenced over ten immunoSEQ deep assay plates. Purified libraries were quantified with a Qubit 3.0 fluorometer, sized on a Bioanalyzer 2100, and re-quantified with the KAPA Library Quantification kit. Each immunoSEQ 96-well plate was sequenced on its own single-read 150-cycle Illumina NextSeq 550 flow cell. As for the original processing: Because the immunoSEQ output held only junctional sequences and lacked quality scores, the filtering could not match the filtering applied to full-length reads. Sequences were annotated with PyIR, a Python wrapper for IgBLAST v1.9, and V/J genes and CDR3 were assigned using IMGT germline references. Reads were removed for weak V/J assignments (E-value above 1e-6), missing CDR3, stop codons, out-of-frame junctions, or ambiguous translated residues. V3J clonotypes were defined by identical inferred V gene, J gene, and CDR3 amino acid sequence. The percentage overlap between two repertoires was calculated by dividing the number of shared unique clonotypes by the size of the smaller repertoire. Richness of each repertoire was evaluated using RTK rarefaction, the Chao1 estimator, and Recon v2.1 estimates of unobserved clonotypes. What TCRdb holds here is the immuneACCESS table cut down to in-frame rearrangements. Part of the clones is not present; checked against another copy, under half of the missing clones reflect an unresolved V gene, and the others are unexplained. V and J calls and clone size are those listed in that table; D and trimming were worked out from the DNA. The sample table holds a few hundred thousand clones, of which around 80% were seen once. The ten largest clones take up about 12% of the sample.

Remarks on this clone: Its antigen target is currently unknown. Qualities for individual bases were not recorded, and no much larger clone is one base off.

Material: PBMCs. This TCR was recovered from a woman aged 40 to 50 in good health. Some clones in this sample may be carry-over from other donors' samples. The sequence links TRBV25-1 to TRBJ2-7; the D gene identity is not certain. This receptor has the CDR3 CASSPHGDEQYF. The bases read TGTGCCAGCAGCCCCCATGGGGACGAGCAGTACTTC.